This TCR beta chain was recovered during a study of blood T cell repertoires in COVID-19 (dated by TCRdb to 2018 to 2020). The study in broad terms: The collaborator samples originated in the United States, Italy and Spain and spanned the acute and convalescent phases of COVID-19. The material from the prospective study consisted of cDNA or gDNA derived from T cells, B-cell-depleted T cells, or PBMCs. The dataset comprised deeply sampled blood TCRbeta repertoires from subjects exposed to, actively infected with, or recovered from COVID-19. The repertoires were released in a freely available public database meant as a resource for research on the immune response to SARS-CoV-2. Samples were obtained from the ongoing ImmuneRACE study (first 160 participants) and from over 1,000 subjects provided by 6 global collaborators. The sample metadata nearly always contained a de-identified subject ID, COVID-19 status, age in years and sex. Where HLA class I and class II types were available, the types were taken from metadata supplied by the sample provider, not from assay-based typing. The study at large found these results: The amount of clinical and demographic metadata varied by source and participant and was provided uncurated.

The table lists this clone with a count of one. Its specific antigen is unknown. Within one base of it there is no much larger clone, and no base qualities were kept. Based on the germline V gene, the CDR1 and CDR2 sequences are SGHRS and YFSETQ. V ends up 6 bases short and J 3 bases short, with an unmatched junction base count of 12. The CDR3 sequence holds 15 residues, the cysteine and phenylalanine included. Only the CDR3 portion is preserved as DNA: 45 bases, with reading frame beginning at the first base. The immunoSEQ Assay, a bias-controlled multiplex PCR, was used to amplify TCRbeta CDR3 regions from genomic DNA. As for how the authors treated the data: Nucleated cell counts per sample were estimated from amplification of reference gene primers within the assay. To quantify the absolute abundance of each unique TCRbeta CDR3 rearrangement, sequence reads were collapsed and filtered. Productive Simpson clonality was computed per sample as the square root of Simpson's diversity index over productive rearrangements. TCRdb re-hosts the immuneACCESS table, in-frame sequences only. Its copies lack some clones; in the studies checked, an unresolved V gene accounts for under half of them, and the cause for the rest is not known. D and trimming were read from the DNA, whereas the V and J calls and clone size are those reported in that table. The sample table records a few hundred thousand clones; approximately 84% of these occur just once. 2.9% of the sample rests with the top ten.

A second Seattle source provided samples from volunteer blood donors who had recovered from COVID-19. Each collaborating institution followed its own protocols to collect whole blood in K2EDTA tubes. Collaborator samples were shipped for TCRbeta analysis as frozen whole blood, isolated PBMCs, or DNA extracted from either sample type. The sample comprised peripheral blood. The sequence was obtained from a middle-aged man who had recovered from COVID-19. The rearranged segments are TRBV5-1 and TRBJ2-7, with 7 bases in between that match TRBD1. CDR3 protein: CASTSLGDRNYEQYF. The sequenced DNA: TGCGCCAGCACATCGCTCGGGGACAGAAACTACGAGCAGTACTTC.